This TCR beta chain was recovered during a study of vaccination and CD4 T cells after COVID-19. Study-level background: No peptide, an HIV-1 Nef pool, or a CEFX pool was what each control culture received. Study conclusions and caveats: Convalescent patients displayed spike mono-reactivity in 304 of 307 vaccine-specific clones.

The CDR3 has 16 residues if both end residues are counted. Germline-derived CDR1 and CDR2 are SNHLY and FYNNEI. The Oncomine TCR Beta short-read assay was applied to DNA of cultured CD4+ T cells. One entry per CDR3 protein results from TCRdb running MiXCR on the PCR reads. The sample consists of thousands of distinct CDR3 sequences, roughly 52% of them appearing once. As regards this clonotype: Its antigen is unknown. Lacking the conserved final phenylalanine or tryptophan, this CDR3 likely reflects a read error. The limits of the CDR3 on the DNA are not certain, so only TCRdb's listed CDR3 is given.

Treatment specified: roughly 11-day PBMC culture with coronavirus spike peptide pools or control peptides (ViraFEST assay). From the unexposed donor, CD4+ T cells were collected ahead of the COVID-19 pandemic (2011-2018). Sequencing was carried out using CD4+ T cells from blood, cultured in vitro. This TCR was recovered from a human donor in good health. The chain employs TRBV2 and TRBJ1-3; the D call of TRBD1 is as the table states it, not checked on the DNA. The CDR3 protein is CASSELRGVTETPYIL.